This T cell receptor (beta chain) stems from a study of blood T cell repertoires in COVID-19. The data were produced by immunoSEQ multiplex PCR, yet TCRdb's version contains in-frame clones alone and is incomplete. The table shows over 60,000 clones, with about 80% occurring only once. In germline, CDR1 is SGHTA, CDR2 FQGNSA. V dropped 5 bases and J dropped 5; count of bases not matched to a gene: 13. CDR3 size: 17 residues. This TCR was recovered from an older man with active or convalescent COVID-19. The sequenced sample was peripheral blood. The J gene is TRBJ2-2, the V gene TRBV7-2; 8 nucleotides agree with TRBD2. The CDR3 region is CASSRTRAGAGTGELFF. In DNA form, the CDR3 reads TGTGCCAGCAGCCGGACCCGAGCGGGAGCGGGAACCGGGGAGCTGTTTTTT.